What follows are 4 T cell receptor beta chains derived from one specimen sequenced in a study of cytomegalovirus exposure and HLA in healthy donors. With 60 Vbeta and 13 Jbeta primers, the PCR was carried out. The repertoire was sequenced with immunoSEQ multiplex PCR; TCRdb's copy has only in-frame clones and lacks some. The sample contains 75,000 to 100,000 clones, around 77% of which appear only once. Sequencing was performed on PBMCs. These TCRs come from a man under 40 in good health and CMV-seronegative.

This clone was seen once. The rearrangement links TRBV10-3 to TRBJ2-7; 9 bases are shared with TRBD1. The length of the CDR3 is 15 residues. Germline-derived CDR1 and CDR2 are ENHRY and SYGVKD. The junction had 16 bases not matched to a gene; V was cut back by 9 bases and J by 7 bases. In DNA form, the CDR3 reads TGTGCCATTAAGGGAACAGGGGGCGCGATGGGTGAGCAGTACTTC. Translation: CAIKGTGGAMGEQYF.

CDR3 in amino acids: CASSLVGRVDQPQHF. The CDR3 coding sequence is TGTGCCAGCAGCTTGGTGGGGAGGGTTGATCAGCCCCAGCATTTT. The chain combines TRBV5-5 with TRBJ1-5, with D uncertain. The germline CDR1 and CDR2 sequences are SGHKS and YYEKEE (reference sequence). V was trimmed by 0 bases and J by 5 bases, leaving 12 bases between them. This CDR3 spans 15 amino acids.

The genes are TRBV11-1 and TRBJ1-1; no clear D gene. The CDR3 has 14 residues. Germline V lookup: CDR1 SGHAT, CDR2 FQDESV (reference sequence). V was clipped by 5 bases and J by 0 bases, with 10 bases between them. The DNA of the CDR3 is TGTGCCAGCAGCCGCGGAGGGATGAACACTGAAGCTTTCTTT. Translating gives CASSRGGMNTEAFF.

In nucleotides, the CDR3 is TGTGCCAGCAGAGGGACAGGGGGCGGCTACACCTTC. Encoded protein: CASRGTGGGYTF. This chain joins TRBV2 and TRBJ1-2; 12 bases align to TRBD1. Unmatched junction bases numbered 1, after V lost 6 bases and J lost 8 bases. The CDR3 has 12 amino acids. The V gene's germline CDR1 is SNHLY and CDR2 FYNNEI.